This TCR beta chain comes out of a study of blood T cell repertoires in COVID-19. The overall study: Both acute and convalescent COVID-19 samples were obtained from the United States, Italy and Spain. PBMCs, B-cell-depleted T cells, or T cells were the source of the cDNA or gDNA that made up the material.

This clone was counted a single time. V lost 0 bases to trimming and J lost 4 bases, with 7 bases between them. CDR1 is LGHDT and CDR2 is YNNKEL in the germline V gene (reference sequence). CDR3 length equals 15 residues. The authors' processing: Reference gene primer amplification in the assay estimated nucleated cell counts. Sequencing was performed with immunoSEQ multiplex PCR; in TCRdb, only in-frame clones are kept and a portion is missing. Clone size and V and J calls were adopted from that table, with D and trimming inferred from the DNA. This repertoire shows 65,000 to 90,000 clones, about nine tenths found once; its top ten account for 2.5% to 3.5%.

The receptor's source is a woman aged 45-60 years with active or convalescent COVID-19. Sequencing was performed on peripheral blood. The chain uses TRBV3-1 (or the pseudogene TRBV3-2) and TRBJ1-6; D unclear. The CDR3 DNA follows: TGTGCCAGCAGCCAAGACCCCTTTTATAATTCACCCCTCCACTTT. Its protein product is CASSQDPFYNSPLHF.